This paragraph reports one TCR beta chain. No antigen is known for it. Base qualities are not at hand, and no much larger clone is one base apart. The V end gives up 3 bases and the J end 6 bases, leaving 6 bases in the junction not matched to a gene. CDR1 KGHSH and CDR2 LQKENI are derived from the germline V gene. Measured from the cysteine to the phenylalanine, the CDR3 is 14 residues long. The retained sequence is limited to the CDR3, 42 bases, with the frame set at the first base. The library was produced with the immunoSEQ multiplex PCR assay. What TCRdb holds here is the immuneACCESS table cut down to in-frame rearrangements. Part of the clones is not present; checked against another copy, under half of the missing clones reflect an unresolved V gene, and the others are unexplained. In this sample the table shows about 160,000 clones, approximately 90% of which occur a single time. About 0.73% of the sample belongs to the ten largest clones.

These data belong to a study of control samples from healthy donors and cancer patients (dated by TCRdb to the early 2020s). The sequence derives from a woman in her 30s in good health. Sequenced sample: blood. The chain was built from TRBV18 and TRBJ2-3; TRBD1 lines up with 7 middle nucleotides. The CDR3 here reads CASSPDRVGDTQYF. The nucleotide sequence reads as follows: TGTGCCAGCTCACCCGACAGGGTTGGGGATACGCAGTATTTT. With the portions outside the CDR3 filled from the reference TRBV18 and TRBJ2-3 genes, the complete variable region becomes NAGVMQNPRHLVRRRGQEARLRCSPMKGHSHVYWYRQLPEEGLKFMVYLQKENIIDESGMPKERFSAEFPKEGPSILRIQQVVRGDSAAYFCASSPDRVGDTQYFGPGTRLTVL.